This T cell receptor beta chain was identified in a study of human T cells and chemical hapten exposure. CDR1 and CDR2 from the germline V gene are MNHEY and SVGEGT. The CDR3 runs 14 residues. V trimming: 6 bases; J trimming: 3 bases; junction bases outside the gene matches: 7. Original processing notes: The number of TCRs in each sample had a median of about 100,000 and spanned about 23,224 to 690,600. TCRdb passed the RACE reads through MiXCR, listing each CDR3 protein once. Here the V and J calls rest on TCRdb's processing, not on the authors' analysis. Of some 77,000 distinct CDR3 sequences listed, about a tenth were seen once; the top ten hold about 1.5%. Stated time point: patch test 1, 2 weeks after DPC sensitization. Treatment reported: therapeutic diphenylcyclopropenone sensitization with weekly scalp DPC.

The sample in question was whole blood, obtained in connection with sensitization to the hapten diphenylcyclopropenone (DPC). This TCR came from a woman aged 45-60 years with alopecia areata. Some clones in this sample may be carry-over from other donors' samples. The rearrangement joins TRBV6-2 or TRBV6-3 to TRBJ2-5; 7 nucleotides align to TRBD1. The CDR3 loop is CASSPGTAEETQYF. The CDR3 region has the DNA TGTGCCAGCAGCCCCGGGACAGCCGAAGAGACCCAGTACTTC.